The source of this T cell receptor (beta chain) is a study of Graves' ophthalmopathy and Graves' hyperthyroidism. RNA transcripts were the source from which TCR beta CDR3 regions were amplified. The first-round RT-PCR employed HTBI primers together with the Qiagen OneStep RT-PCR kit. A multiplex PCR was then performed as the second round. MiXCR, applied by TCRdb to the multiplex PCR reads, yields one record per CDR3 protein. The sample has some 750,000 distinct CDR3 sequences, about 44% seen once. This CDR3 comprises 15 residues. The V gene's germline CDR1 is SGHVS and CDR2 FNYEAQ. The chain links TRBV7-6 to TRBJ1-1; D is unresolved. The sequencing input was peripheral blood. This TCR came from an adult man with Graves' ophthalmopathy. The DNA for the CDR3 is TGTGCTAGAGCTGACAATGCGGACCTAAACACTGAAGCTTTCTTT. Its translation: CARADNADLNTEAFF.